This TCR beta chain is drawn from a study of blood T cell repertoires in COVID-19. Study summary: Both acute and convalescent COVID-19 samples were obtained from the United States, Italy and Spain.

Original analysis: Reference gene primer amplification gave nucleated cell count estimates. Produced via immunoSEQ multiplex PCR; TCRdb's table is partial and in-frame only. V, J and clone size reflect that table, while D and trimming were determined from the DNA. The sample includes some 150,000 clones, about 83% of them seen just once. Trimming took off 5 bases at V and 6 bases at J, with 17 bases between the two ends. The CDR3 runs 15 residues. Germline-derived CDR1 and CDR2 are LGHDT and YNNKEL (reference sequence). All enrollees were about 18 to 89 years old and from some 24 US areas. The rearrangement uses TRBV3-1 (or the pseudogene TRBV3-2) and TRBJ2-1; D is perhaps TRBD2 (6 bases). Material: PBMCs or T cells enriched from blood (not recorded which). The receptor comes from a woman aged 50 to 60 who had been exposed to COVID-19. The CDR3 region has the DNA TGTGCCAGCAGCGCTCTTAGCGGAACCCCCAATGAGCAGTTCTTC. Its translation is CASSALSGTPNEQFF.